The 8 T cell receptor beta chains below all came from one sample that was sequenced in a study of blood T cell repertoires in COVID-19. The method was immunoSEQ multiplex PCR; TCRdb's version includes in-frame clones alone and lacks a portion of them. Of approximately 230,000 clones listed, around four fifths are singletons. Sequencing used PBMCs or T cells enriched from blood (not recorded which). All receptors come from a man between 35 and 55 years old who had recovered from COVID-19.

As DNA, the CDR3 is TGTGCCAGCAGTACGGGAGAGGAAGATACGCAGTATTTT. Amino acid sequence: CASSTGEEDTQYF. V and J are TRBV6-4 and TRBJ2-3; tentatively, D is TRBD2 (6 bases). There are 13 residues in the CDR3. V was clipped by 5 bases and J by 5 bases, with 11 bases between them. In germline, CDR1 is MRHNA, CDR2 SNTAGT.

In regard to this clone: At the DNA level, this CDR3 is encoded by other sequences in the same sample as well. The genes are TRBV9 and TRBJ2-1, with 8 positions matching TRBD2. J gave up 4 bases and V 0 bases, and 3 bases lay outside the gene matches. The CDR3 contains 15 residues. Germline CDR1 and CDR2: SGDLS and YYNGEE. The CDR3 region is CASSVVAGLYNEQFF. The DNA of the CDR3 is TGTGCCAGCAGCGTAGTAGCGGGGCTGTACAATGAGCAGTTCTTC.

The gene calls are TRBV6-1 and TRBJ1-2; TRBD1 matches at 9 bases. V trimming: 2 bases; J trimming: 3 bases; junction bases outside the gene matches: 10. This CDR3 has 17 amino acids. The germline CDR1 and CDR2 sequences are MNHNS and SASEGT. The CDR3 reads CASSEFFGTGSDYGYTF. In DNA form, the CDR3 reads TGTGCCAGCAGTGAATTTTTCGGGACAGGGTCTGACTATGGCTACACCTTC.

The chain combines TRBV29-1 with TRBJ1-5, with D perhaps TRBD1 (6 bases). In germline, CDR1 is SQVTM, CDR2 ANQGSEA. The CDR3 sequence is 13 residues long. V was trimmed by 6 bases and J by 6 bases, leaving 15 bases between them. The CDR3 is CSVKGVGAQPQHF. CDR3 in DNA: TGCAGCGTAAAGGGTGTGGGGGCTCAGCCCCAGCATTTT.

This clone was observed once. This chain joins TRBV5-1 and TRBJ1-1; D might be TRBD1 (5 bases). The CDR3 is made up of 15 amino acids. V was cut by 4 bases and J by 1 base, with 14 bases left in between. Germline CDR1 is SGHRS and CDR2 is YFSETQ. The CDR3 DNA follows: TGCGCCAGCAGCATTCAACAGACAGAGAACACTGAAGCTTTCTTT. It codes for CASSIQQTENTEAFF.

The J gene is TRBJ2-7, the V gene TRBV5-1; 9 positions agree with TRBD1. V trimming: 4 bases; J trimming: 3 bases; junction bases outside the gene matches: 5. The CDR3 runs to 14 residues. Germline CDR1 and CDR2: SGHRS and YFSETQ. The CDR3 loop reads CASSPTGGIYEQYF. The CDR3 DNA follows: TGCGCCAGCAGCCCGACAGGGGGAATCTACGAGCAGTACTTC.

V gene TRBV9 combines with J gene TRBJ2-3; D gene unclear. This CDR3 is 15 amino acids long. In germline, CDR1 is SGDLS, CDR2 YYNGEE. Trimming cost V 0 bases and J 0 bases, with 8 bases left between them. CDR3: CASSVDGASTDTQYF. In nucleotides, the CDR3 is TGTGCCAGCAGCGTAGATGGAGCTAGCACAGATACGCAGTATTTT.

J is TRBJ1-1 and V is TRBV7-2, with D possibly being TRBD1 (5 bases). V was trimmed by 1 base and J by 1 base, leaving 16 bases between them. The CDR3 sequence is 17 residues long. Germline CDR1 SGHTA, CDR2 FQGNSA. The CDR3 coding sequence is TGTGCCAGCAGCTTAGAGAGTGGGGCAGGCCCGAACACTGAAGCTTTCTTT. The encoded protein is CASSLESGAGPNTEAFF.